This T cell receptor delta chain was obtained from a study of γδ T cells in repeated Plasmodium falciparum infection. Study conclusions and caveats: In Vdelta2-negative, largely Vdelta1+, gammadelta repertoires, repeated controlled infections appeared to drive clonal selection waves. Vgamma9/Vdelta2+ T cells showed a stable polyclonal repertoire with shared TCRgamma sequences. Donors in Mali lived in a small rural village, largely one ethnic group.

Regarding this clone: What it recognizes is unknown. A far larger clone is one base from this, pointing to a likely read error. This specimen includes other DNA sequences encoding the same CDR3.

Both TRG and TRD chains were sequenced from each sorted sample. TCRdb re-called the multiplex PCR reads using CATT. This sample has around 50,000 delta-chain clones, with approximately 1.5% found just once. The CDR3 is 26 residues long. Germline assignment: CDR1 TSWWSYY and CDR2 QGS. Vgamma9/Vdelta2+ and Vdelta2-negative gammadelta T cells were flow-sorted from PBMC for bulk sequencing. This TCR came from a pool of human donors (malaria-infected and uninfected, not separated). V gene TRDV1 was called; the J gene was not; TRDD3, the D gene given by the table, was not confirmed from the DNA. The sample comprised gamma-delta T cells from blood. As DNA, the CDR3 is TGTGCTCTTGGGGAAGCTAAAGGTCTCCTGGGTACACAGACGATACTGGGGGCTGTTAACACCGATAAGCTCATCTTT. It yields the protein CALGEAKGLLGTQTILGAVNTDKLIF.